Below, 3 T cell receptor beta chains from the same sample are listed, as sequenced in a study of blood T cell repertoires in COVID-19. Sequenced by immunoSEQ multiplex PCR; TCRdb stores in-frame clones only, minus some. Among some 490,000 clones listed, about nine tenths were seen once. Sequencing was performed on PBMCs or T cells enriched from blood (not recorded which). These receptors originate from a woman in her sixties or seventies who had recovered from COVID-19.

The rearrangement uses TRBV18 and TRBJ2-6, with TRBD1 identical over 9 bases. In germline, CDR1 is KGHSH, CDR2 LQKENI. This CDR3 is built from 19 residues. J lost 1 base, V lost 6 bases, and 13 bases had no gene match. The CDR3 protein is CASSQRSGTGQSGANVLTF. CDR3 in DNA: TGTGCCAGCTCCCAGCGGTCCGGGACAGGGCAGTCTGGGGCCAACGTCCTGACTTTC.

The J gene is TRBJ1-2, the V gene TRBV7-2; D is unclear. Trimming left V 1 base short and J 8 bases short, with 11 bases between. CDR1 and CDR2 (germline): SGHTA, FQGNSA. The CDR3 sequence is 13 residues long. The CDR3 DNA follows: TGTGCCAGCAGCTTAGGGCTGCTACAGGGCTACACCTTC. It codes for CASSLGLLQGYTF.

The table lists this clone with a few counts. This chain connects TRBV3-1 (or the pseudogene TRBV3-2) to TRBJ2-7; weak D call: TRBD2 (5 bases). V was shortened by 3 bases and J by 1 base, with 13 bases between the two germline ends. CDR1 is LGHDT and CDR2 is YNNKEL in the germline V gene (reference sequence). The CDR3 loop spans 15 amino acids. CDR3 sequence (DNA): TGTGCCAGCAGCCAGGGCCCTCTAGCTTCCTACGAGCAGTACGTC. As protein: CASSQGPLASYEQYV.